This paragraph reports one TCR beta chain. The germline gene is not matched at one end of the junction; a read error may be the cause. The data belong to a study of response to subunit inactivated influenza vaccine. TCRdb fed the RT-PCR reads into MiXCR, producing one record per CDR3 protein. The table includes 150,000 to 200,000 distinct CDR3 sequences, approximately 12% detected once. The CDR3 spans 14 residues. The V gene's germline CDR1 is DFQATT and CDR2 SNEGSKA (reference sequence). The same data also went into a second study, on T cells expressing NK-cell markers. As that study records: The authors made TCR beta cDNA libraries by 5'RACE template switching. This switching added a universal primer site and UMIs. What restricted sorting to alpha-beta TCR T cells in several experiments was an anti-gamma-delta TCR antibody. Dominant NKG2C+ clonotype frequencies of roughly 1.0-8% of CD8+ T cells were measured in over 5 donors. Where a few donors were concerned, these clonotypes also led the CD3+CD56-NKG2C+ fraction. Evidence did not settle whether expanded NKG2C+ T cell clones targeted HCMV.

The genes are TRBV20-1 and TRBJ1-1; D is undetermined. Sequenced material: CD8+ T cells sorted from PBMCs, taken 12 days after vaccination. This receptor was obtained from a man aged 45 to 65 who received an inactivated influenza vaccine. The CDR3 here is CSTRSPHTNTEAFF. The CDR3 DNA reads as TGCAGTACTAGATCGCCGCACACGAACACTGAAGCTTTCTTT.